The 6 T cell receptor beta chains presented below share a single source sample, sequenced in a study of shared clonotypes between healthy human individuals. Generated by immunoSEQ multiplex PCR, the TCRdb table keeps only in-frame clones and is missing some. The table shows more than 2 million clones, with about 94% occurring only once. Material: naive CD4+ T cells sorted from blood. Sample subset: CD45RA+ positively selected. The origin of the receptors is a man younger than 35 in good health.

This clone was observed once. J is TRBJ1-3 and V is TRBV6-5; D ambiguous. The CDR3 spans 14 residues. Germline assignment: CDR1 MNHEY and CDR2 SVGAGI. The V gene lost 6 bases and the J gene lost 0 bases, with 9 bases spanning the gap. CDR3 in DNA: TGTGCCAGCAGGCGGAGCCTCTCTGGAAACACCATATATTTT. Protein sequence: CASRRSLSGNTIYF.

CDR3 nucleotide sequence: TGTGCCAGCAGTGTGTCGGGCTTAAACATTCAGTACTTC. Protein sequence: CASSVSGLNIQYF. J is TRBJ2-4 and V is TRBV25-1; D uncertain. CDR3 length: 13 amino acids. V was trimmed by 4 bases and J by 6 bases, leaving 10 bases between them. Germline values: CDR1 MGHDK, CDR2 SYGVNS.

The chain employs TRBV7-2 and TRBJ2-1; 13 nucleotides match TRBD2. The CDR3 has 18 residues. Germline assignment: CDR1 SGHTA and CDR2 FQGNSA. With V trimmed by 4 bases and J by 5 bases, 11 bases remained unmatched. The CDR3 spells CASSSSGLAGMRHNEQFF. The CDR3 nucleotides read TGTGCCAGCAGCTCATCGGGACTAGCGGGAATGAGGCACAATGAGCAGTTCTTC.

The CDR3 DNA reads TGCGCCAGCAGTGAGTCGGCAGGGACCACAGATACGCAGTATTTT. It codes for CASSESAGTTDTQYF. This sequence joins TRBV10-1 and TRBJ2-3, with D perhaps assigned TRBD1 or TRBD2 (5 bases each). The CDR3 totals 15 residues. V was pared by 0 bases and J by 2 bases, with 9 bases between. Germline V CDR1 and CDR2: WNHNN, SYGVQD (reference sequence).

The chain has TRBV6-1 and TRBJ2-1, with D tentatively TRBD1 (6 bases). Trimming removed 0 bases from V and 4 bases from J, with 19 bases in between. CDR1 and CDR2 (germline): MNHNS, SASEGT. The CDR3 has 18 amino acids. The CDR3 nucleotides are TGTGCCAGCAGTGAAGCGGTTCAAGACAGGCCCCCTTACAATGAGCAGTTCTTC. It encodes CASSEAVQDRPPYNEQFF.

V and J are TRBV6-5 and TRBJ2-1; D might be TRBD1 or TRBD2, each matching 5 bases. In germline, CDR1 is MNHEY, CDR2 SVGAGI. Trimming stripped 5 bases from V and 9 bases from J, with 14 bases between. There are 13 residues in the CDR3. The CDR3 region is CASSPPTEGEQFF. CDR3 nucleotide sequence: TGTGCCAGCAGTCCACCGACAGAGGGTGAGCAGTTCTTC.